This T cell receptor beta chain is from a study of cytomegalovirus exposure and HLA in healthy donors. Study-level findings and limits: In vitro experiments confirmed that a few CMV-associated chains were specific for CMV antigens.

Notes on this clone: The antigen is not known.

The CDR3 spans 14 residues. Germline assignment: CDR1 SGHTA and CDR2 FQGNSA. V shed 5 bases, J shed 5 bases, and the junction held 5 bases outside the gene matches. Healthy individuals who donated bone marrow served as the donors. Primers included in the PCR were 60 Vbeta and 13 Jbeta primers. Profiled with immunoSEQ multiplex PCR; TCRdb holds only in-frame clones, not every one. The sample yields tens of thousands of clones, of which the top ten take up 1.5%. The V and J genes are TRBV7-2 and TRBJ2-1; the match to TRBD1 covers 8 bases. Sequencing was carried out using PBMCs. The source is a woman between 55 and 75 years old in good health and CMV-seronegative. CDR3 in amino acids: CASSPPDRDNEQFF. CDR3 bases: TGTGCCAGCAGCCCCCCGGACAGGGACAATGAGCAGTTCTTC.